This T cell receptor beta chain derives from a study of blood T cells in healthy people across ages. Study-wide findings and caveats: Shifts in expanded clonotypes may have been confounded by donor CMV status, which was unknown.

Together with a sample-barcoded 5' primer, a J-beta primer mix was included in a second PCR lasting about 6 to 12 cycles. TCRdb called the 5' RACE reads again in MiXCR, with one record for every CDR3 protein. This table holds under 2 million distinct CDR3 sequences, approximately 32% found once. Every donor contributed roughly 10 milliliters of peripheral blood by blood draw. Isolating PBMCs gave at least 6.5 million of these cells per sample. The extraction recovered at least 5 micrograms of total RNA per sample. This clonotype was seen more than once but under ten times. No antigen is known for it. The CDR3 spans 15 residues. After removal of 6 bases from V and 5 bases from J, the junction contained 10 bases not matched to a gene. The germline V gene encodes CDR1 DFQATT and CDR2 SNEGSKA (reference sequence).

J is TRBJ2-1 and V is TRBV20-1, with 10 bases identical to TRBD2. Sequencing was carried out using blood. The receptor's source is a woman in her twenties or thirties in good health. CDR3 sequence reads: CSAYDGTSDDNEQFF. CDR3 coding DNA: TGCAGTGCGTACGACGGGACTAGCGACGACAATGAGCAGTTCTTC.